In this sample, the clone carrying this TCR beta chain turned up many times. Its matching antigen is unknown. Amplification yielded TCR beta CDR3 regions, with RNA transcripts as the source. Using the HTBI primer set, a first-round RT-PCR was run on the TCR CDR3. From the multiplex PCR reads, TCRdb called clonotypes with MiXCR, one entry per CDR3 protein. The top ten hold around 79% of the sample, which has a few hundred thousand distinct CDR3 sequences, approximately 25% seen once. Clinical symptoms, serum thyroxine, TRAb, thyroid ultrasound and orbital computed tomography established diagnosis. Each 10 ml fresh peripheral blood draw supplied the PBMCs. These data originate in a study of T cells in Graves' hyperthyroidism and ophthalmopathy. V was trimmed by 6 bases and J by 7 bases, leaving 19 bases between them. Germline V gene data show CDR1 as MDHEN and CDR2 as SYDVKM. This CDR3 has 14 residues.

Whole-study results and caveats: The majority of expanded thyroid clonotypes above 0.001 also appeared in blood.

J is TRBJ2-7 and V is TRBV28, with D tentatively TRBD1 (6 bases). The sequencing sample was made of blood. This receptor was identified in a man aged 45-65 years with Graves' hyperthyroidism. The CDR3 loop reads CASRPRGSRVEQYF. The CDR3 DNA is TGTGCCAGCAGACCGAGGGGGAGCAGGGTGGAGCAGTACTTC.